This T cell receptor beta chain was sequenced during a study of T cell changes during pregnancy in multiple sclerosis. Data came from immunoSEQ multiplex PCR; TCRdb stores just in-frame clones and leaves some out. The sample includes 35,000 to 50,000 clones, 80% to 90% of them seen just once. V shed 0 bases, J shed 10 bases, and the junction held 2 bases outside the gene matches. The CDR3 is made up of 12 amino acids. The germline CDR1 and CDR2 sequences are SEHNR and FQNEAQ (reference sequence). This TCR was sampled from a female donor with multiple sclerosis, enrolled in a pregnancy study. The chain employs TRBV7-9 and TRBJ1-1; 7 bases align to TRBD1. The sequencing here drew on CD4+ T cells from peripheral blood mononuclear cells, taken in the first trimester of pregnancy. In DNA, the CDR3 is TGTGCCAGCAGCTTAGCGGACAGGCGAGCTTTCTTT. Its protein product is CASSLADRRAFF.